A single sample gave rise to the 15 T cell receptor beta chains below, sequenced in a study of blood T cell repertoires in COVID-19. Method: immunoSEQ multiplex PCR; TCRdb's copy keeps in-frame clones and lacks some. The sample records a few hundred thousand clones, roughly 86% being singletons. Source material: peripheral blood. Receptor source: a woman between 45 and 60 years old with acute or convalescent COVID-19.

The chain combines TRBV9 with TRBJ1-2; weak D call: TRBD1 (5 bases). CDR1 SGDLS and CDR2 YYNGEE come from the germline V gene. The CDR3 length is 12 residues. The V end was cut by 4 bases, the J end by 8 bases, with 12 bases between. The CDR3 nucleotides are TGTGCCAGCAGCACCCCAGGGCAAGGCTACACCTTC. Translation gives CASSTPGQGYTF.

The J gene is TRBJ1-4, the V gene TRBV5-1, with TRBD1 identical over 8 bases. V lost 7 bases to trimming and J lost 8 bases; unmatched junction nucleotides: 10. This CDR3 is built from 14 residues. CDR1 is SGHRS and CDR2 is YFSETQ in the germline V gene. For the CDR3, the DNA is TGCGCCAGCTCAGGGACAGGCACGGACGAAAAACTGTTTTTT. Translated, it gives CASSGTGTDEKLFF.

CDR3 nucleotides: TGCGCCAGCAGCCCCGTCGGCACAGATACGCAGTATTTT. Translating it yields CASSPVGTDTQYF. This chain joins TRBV4-1 and TRBJ2-3; D uncertain. There are 13 residues in the CDR3. Looked up from germline, CDR1 is MGHRA and CDR2 is YSYEKL. Trimming pared 4 bases from V and 1 base from J, leaving 6 bases between.

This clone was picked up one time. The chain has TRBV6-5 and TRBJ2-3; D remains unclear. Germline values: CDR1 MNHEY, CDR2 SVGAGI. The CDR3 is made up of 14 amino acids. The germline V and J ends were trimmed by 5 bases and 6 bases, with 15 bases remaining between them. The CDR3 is CASSPRRRADTQYF. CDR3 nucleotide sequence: TGTGCCAGCAGTCCCCGTCGTAGAGCGGATACGCAGTATTTT.

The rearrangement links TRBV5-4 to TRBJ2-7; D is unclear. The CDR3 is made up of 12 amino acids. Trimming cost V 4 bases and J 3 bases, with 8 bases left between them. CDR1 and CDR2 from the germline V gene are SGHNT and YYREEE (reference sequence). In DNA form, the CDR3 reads TGTGCCAGCAGCATCGACAACTACGAGCAGTACTTC. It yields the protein CASSIDNYEQYF.

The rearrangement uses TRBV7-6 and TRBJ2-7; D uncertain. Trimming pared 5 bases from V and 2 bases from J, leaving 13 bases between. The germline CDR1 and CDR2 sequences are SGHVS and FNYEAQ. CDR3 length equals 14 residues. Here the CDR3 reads CASSPTNFPYEQYF. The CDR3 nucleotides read TGTGCCAGCAGCCCTACTAATTTCCCCTACGAGCAGTACTTC.

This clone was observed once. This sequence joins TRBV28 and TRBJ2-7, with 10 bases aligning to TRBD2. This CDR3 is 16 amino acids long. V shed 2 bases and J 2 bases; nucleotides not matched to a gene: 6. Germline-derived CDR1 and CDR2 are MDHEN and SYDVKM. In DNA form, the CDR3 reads TGTGCCAGCAGTTTACTTCTAGCGGGAGATCCCTACGAGCAGTACTTC. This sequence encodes CASSLLLAGDPYEQYF.

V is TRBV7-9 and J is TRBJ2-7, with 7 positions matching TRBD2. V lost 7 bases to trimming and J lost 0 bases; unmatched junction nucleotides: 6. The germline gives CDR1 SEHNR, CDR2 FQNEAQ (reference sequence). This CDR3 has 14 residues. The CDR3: CASTPGGGSYEQYF. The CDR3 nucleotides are TGTGCCAGCACCCCTGGGGGGGGCTCCTACGAGCAGTACTTC.

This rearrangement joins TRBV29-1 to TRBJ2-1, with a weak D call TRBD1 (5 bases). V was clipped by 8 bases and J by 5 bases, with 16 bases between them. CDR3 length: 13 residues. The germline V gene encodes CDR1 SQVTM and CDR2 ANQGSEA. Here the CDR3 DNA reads TGCAGCTCATTTAGGGGATTTGACAATGAGCAGTTCTTC. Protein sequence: CSSFRGFDNEQFF.

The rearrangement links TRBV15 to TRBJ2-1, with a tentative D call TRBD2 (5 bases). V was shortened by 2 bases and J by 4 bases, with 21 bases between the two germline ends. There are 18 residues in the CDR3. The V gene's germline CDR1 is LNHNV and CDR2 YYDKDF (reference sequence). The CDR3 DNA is TGTGCCACCAGCAGACTATCCCTTGTAGGGAGTATTTACAATGAGCAGTTCTTC. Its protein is CATSRLSLVGSIYNEQFF.

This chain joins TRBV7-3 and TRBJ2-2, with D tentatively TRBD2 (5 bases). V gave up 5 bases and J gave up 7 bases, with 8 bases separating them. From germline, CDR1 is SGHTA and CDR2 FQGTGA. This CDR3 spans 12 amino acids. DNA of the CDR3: TGTGCCAGCAGCCCACGGGGCGGGGAGCTGTTTTTT. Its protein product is CASSPRGGELFF.

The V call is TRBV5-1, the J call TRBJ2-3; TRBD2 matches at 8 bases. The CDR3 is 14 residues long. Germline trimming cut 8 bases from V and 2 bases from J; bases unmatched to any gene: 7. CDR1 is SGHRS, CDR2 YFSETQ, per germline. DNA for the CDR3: TGCGCCAGTGCGGGAGGTGAGGCCACAGATACGCAGTATTTT. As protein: CASAGGEATDTQYF.

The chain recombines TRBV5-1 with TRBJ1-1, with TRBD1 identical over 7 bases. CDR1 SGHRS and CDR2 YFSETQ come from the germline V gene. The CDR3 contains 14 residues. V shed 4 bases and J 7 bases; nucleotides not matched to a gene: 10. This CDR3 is CASSLSGGLGEAFF. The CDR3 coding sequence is TGCGCCAGCAGCCTGTCAGGGGGGTTGGGTGAAGCTTTCTTT.

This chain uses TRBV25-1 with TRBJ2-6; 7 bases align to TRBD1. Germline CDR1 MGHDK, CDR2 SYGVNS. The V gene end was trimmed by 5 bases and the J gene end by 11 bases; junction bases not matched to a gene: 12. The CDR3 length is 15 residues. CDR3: CASSPRTGGPDVLTF. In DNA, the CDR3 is TGTGCCAGCAGTCCCCGGACAGGAGGCCCCGACGTCCTGACTTTC.

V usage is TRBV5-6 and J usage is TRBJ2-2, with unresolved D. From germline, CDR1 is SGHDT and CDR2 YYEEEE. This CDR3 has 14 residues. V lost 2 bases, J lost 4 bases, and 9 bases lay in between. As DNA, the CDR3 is TGTGCCAGCAGCTTTGCTACCGTCACCGGGGAGCTGTTTTTT. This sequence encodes CASSFATVTGELFF.